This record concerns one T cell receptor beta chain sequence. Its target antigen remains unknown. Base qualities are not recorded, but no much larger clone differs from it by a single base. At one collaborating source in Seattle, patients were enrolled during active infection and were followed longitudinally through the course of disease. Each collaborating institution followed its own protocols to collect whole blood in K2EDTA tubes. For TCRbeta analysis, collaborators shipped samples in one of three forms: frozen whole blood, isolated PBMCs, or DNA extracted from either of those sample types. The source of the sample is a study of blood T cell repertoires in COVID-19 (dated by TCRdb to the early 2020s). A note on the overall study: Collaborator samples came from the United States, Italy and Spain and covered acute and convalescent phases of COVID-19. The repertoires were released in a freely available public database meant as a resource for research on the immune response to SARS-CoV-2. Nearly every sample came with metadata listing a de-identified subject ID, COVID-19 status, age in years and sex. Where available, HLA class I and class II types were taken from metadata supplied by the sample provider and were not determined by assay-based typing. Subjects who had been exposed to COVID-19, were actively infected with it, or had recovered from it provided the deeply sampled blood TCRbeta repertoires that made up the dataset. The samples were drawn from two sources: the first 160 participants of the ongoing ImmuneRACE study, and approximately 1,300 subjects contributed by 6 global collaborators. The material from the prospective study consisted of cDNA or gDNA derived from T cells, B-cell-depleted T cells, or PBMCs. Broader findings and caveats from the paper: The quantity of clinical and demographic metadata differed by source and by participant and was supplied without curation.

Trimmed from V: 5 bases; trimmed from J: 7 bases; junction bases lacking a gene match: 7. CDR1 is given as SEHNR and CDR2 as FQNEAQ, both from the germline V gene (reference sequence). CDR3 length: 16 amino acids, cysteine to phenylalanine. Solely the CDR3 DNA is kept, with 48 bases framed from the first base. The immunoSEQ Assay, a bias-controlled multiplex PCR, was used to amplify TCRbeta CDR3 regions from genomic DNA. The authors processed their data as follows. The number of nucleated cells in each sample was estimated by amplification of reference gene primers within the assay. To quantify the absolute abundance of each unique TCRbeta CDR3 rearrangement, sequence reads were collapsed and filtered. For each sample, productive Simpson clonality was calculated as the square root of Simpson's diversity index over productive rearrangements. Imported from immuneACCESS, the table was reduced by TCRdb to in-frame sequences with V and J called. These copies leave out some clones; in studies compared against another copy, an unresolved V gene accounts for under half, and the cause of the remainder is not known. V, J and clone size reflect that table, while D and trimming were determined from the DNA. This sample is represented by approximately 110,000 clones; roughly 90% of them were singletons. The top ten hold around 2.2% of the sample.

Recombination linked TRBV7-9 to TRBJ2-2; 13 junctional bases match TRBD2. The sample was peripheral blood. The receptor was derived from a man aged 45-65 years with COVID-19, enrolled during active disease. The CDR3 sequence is CASSPGLAGALGELFF. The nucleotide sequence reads TGTGCCAGCAGCCCCGGACTAGCGGGAGCCCTCGGGGAGCTGTTTTTT.